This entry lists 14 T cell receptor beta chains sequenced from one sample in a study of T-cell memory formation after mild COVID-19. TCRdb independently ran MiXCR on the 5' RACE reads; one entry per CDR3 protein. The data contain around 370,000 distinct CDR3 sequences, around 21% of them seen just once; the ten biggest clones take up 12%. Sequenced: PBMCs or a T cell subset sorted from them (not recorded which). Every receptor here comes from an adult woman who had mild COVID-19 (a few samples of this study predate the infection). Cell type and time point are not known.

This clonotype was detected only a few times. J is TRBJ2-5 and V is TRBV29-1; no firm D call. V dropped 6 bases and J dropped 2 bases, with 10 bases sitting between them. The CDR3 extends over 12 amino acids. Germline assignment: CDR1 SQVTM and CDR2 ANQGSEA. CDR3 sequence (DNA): TGCAGCGTGGCGGCCGCTCAAGAGACCCAGTACTTC. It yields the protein CSVAAAQETQYF.

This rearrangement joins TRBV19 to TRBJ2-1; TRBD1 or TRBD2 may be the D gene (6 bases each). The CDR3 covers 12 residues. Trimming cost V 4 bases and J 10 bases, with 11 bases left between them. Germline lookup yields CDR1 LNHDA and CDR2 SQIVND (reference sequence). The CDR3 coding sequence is TGTGCCAGTAGTAAATCGGGGGCCGAGCAGTTCTTC. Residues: CASSKSGAEQFF.

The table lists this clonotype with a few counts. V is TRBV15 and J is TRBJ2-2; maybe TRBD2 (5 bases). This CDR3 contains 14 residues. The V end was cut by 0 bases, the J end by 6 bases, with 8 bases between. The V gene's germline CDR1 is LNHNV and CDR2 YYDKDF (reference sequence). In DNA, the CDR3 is TGTGCCACCAGCAGAGATTACGGGGCCGGGGAGCTGTTTTTT. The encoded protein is CATSRDYGAGELFF.

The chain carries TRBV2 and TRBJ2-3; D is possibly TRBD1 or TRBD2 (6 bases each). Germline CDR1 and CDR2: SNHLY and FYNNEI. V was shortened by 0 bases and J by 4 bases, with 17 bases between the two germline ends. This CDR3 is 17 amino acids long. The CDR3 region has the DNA TGTGCCAGCAGTGAAGCGCTTACGGGGGCAACAGCAGATACGCAGTATTTT. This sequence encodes CASSEALTGATADTQYF. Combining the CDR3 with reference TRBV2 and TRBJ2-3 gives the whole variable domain EPEVTQTPSHQVTQMGQEVILRCVPISNHLYFYWYRQILGQKVEFLVSFYNNEISEKSEIFDDQFSVERPDGSNFTLKIRSTKLEDSAMYFCASSEALTGATADTQYFGPGTRLTVL.

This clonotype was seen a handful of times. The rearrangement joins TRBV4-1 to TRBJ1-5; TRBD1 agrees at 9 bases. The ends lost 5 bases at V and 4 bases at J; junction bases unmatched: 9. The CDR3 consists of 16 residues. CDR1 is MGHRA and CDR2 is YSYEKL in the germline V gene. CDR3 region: CASSEGQGRTNQPQHF. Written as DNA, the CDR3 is TGCGCCAGCAGCGAAGGACAGGGGAGGACAAATCAGCCCCAGCATTTT.

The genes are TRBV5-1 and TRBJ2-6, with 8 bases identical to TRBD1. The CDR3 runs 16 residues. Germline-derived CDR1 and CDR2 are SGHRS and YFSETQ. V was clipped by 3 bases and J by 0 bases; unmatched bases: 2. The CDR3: CASSWGTGSGANVLTF. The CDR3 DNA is TGCGCCAGCAGCTGGGGGACAGGCTCTGGGGCCAACGTCCTGACTTTC.

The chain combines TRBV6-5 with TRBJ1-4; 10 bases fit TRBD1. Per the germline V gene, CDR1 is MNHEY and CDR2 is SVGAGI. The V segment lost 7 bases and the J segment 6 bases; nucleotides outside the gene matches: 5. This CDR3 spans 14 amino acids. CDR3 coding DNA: TGTGCCAGCAACACTGGACAGGGGGATGAAAAACTGTTTTTT. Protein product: CASNTGQGDEKLFF.

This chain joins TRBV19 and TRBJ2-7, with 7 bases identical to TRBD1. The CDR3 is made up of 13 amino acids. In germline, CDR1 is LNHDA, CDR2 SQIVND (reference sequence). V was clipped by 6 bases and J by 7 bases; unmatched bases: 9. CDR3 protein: CASRRQGRGEQYF. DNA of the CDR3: TGTGCCAGTAGACGACAGGGCAGAGGTGAGCAGTACTTC.

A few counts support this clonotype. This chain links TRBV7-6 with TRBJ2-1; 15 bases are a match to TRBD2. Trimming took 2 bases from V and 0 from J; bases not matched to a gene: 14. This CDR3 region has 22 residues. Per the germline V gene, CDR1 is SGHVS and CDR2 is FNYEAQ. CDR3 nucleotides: TGTGCCAGCAGCTTAAGTAGGGCGAGAGGGACTAGCGGGGGGTCCTCCTACAATGAGCAGTTCTTC. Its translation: CASSLSRARGTSGGSSYNEQFF.

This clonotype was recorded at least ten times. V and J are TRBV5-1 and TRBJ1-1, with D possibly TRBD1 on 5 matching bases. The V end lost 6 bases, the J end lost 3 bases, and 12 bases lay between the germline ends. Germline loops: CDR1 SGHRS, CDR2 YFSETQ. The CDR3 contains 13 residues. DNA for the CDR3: TGCGCCAGCACCCAAATGGGGGACACTGAAGCTTTCTTT. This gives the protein CASTQMGDTEAFF.

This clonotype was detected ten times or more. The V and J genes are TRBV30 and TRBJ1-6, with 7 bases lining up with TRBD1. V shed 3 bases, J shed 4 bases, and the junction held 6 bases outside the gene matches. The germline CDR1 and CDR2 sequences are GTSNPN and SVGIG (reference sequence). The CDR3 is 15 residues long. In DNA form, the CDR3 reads TGTGCCTGGAGAGGGGACAGTTATTATAATTCACCCCTCCACTTT. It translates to CAWRGDSYYNSPLHF.

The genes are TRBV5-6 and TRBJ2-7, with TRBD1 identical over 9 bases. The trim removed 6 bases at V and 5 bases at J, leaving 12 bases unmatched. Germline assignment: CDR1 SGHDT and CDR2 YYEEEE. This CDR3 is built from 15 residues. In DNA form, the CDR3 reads TGTGCCAGCAACCCCTGGGGGACAGGGTCCAACGAGCAGTACTTC. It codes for CASNPWGTGSNEQYF.

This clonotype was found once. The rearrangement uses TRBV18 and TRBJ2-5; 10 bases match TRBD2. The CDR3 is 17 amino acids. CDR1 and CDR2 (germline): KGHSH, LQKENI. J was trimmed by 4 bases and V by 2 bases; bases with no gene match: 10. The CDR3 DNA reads TGTGCCAGCTCACCATTCAGTCTAGCGGGAGTAGGAGAGACCCAGTACTTC. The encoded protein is CASSPFSLAGVGETQYF.

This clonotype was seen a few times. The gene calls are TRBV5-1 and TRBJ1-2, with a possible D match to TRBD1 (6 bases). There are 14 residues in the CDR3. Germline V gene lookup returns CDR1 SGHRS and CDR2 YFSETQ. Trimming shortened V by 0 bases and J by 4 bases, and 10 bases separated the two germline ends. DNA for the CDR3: TGCGCCAGCAGCTTGGGTCCGGACAGCTATGGCTACACCTTC. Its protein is CASSLGPDSYGYTF. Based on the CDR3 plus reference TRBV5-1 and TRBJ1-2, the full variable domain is KAGVTQTPRYLIKTRGQQVTLSCSPISGHRSVSWYQQTPGQGLQFLFEYFSETQRNKGNFPGRFSGRQFSNSRSEMNVSTLELGDSALYLCASSLGPDSYGYTFGSGTRLTVV.